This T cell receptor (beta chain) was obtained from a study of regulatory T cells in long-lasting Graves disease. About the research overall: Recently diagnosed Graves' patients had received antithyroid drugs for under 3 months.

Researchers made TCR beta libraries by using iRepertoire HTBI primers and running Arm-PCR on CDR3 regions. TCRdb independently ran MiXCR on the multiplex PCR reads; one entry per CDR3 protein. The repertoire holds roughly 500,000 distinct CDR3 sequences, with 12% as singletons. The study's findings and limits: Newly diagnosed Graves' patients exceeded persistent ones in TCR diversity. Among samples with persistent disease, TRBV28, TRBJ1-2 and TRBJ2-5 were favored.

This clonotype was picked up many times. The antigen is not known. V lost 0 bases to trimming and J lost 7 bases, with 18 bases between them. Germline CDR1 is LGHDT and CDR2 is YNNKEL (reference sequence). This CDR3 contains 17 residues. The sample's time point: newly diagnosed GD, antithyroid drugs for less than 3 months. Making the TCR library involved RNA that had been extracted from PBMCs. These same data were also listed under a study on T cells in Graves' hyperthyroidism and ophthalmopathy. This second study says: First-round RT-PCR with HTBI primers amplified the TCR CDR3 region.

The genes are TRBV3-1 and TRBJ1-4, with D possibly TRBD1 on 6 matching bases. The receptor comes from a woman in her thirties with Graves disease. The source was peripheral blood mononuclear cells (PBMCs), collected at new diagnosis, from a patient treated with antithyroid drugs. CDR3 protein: CASSQDRSRGLFEKLFF. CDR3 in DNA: TGTGCCAGCAGCCAAGATCGTTCGAGGGGGTTATTTGAAAAACTGTTTTTT. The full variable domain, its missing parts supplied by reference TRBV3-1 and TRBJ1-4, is DTAVSQTPKYLVTQMGNDKSIKCEQNLGHDTMYWYKQDSKKFLKIMFSYNNKELIINETVPNRFSPKSPDKAHLNLHINSLELGDSAVYFCASSQDRSRGLFEKLFFGSGTQLSVL.